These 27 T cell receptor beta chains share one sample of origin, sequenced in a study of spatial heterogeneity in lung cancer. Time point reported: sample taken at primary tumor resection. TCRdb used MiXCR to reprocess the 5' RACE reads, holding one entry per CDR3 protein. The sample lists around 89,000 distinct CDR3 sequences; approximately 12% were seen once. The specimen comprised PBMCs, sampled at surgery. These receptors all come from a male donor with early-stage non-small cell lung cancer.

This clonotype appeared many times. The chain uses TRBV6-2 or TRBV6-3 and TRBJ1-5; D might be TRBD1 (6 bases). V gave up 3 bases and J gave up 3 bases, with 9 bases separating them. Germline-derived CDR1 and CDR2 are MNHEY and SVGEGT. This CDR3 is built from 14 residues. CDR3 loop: CASSYRTDNQPQHF. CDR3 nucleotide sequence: TGTGCCAGCAGTTATCGGACAGACAATCAGCCCCAGCATTTT.

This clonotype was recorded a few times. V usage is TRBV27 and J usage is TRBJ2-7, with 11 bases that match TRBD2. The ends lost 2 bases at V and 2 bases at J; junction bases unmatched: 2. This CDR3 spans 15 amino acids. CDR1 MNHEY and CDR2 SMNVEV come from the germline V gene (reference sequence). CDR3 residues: CASSLGTSGAYEQYF. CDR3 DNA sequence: TGTGCCAGCAGTTTAGGGACTAGCGGAGCCTACGAGCAGTACTTC.

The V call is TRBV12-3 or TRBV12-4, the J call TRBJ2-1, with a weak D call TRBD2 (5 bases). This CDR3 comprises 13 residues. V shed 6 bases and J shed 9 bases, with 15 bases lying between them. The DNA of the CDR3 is TGTGCCAGCAGGCCAGACGGGGTCAGTGAGCAGTTCTTC. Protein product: CASRPDGVSEQFF.

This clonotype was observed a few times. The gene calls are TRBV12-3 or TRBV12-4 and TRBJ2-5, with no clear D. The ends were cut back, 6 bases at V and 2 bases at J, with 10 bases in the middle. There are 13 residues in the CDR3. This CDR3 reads CASSRRQQETQYF. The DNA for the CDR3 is TGTGCCAGCAGCAGAAGGCAACAAGAGACCCAGTACTTC.

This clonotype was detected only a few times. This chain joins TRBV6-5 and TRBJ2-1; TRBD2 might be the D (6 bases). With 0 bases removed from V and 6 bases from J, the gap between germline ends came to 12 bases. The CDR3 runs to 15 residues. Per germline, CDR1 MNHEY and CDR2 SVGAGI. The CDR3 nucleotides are TGTGCCAGCAGTTACTCGTGGAGGGGAAGCAATGAGCAGTTCTTC. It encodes CASSYSWRGSNEQFF.

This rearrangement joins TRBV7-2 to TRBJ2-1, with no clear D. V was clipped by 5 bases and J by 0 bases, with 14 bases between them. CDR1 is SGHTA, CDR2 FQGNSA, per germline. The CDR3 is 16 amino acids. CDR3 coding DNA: TGTGCCAGCAGCCCTAGGTGGGCTAACTCCTACAATGAGCAGTTCTTC. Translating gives CASSPRWANSYNEQFF.

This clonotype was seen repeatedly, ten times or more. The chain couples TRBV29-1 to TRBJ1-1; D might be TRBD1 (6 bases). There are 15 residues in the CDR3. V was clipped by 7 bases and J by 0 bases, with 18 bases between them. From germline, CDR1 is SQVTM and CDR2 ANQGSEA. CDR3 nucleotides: TGCAGCGGCTGGACAGCAGGATCCATGAACACTGAAGCTTTCTTT. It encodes CSGWTAGSMNTEAFF. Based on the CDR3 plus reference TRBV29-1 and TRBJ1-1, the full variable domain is SAVISQKPSRDICQRGTSLTIQCQVDSQVTMMFWYRQQPGQSLTLIATANQGSEATYESGFVIDKFPISRPNLTFSTLTVSNMSPEDSSIYLCSGWTAGSMNTEAFFGQGTRLTVV.

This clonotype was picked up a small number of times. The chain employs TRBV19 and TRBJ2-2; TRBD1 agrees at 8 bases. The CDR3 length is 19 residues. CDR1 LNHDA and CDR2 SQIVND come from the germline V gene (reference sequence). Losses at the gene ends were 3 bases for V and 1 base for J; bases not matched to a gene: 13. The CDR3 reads CASSIMGVRDRWNTGELFF. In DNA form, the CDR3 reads TGTGCCAGTAGTATTATGGGGGTCCGGGACAGGTGGAACACCGGGGAGCTGTTTTTT.

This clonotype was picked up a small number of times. Here the CDR3 reads CASSFGSTYEQYF. The CDR3, as DNA: TGTGCCAGCAGTTTCGGGTCCACCTACGAGCAGTACTTC. J is TRBJ2-7 and V is TRBV27; D is uncertain. CDR3 length equals 13 residues. V was shortened by 3 bases and J by 2 bases, with 8 bases between the two germline ends. Germline V gene sequence: CDR1 MNHEY, CDR2 SMNVEV (reference sequence).

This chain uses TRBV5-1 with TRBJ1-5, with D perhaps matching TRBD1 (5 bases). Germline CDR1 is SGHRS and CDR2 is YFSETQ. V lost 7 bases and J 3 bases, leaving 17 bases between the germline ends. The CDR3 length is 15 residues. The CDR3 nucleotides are TGCGCCAGCGCTCCTCAGGCAGGGACCAATCAGCCCCAGCATTTT. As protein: CASAPQAGTNQPQHF.

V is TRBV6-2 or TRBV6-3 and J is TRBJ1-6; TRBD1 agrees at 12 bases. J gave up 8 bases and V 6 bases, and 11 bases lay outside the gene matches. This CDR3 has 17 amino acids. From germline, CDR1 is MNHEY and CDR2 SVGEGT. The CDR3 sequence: CASSPPGQGARDSPLHF. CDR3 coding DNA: TGTGCCAGCAGCCCCCCGGGACAGGGGGCGAGAGATTCACCCCTCCACTTT.

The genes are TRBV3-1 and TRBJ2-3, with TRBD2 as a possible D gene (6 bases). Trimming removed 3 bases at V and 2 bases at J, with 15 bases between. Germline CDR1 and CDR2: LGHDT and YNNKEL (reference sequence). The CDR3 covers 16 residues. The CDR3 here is CASSHFASDYTDTQYF. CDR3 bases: TGTGCCAGCAGCCATTTCGCTAGCGACTACACAGATACGCAGTATTTT.

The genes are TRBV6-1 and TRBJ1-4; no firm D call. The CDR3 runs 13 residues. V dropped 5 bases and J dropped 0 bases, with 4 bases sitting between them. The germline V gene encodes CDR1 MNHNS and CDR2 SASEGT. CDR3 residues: CASSKPTNEKLFF. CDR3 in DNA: TGTGCCAGCAGTAAACCAACTAATGAAAAACTGTTTTTT.

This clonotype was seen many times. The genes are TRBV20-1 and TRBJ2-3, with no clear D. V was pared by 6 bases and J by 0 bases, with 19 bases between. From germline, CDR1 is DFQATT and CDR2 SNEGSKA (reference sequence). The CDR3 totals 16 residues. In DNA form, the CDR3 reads TGCAGTGCCCGTACCGCGACGGCTGAAAGCACAGATACGCAGTATTTT. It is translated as CSARTATAESTDTQYF.

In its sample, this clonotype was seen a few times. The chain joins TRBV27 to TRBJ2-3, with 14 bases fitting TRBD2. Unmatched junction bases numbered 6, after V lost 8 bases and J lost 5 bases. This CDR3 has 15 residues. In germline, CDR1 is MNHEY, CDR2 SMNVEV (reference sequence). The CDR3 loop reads CASCLGLAGEDTQYF. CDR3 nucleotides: TGTGCCAGCTGCCTGGGACTAGCGGGAGAAGATACGCAGTATTTT.

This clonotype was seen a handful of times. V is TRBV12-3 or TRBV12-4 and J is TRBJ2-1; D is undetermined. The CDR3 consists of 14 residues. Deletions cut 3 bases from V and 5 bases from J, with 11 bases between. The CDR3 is CASSFVGANNEQFF. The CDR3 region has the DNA TGTGCCAGCAGTTTTGTAGGAGCGAACAATGAGCAGTTCTTC.

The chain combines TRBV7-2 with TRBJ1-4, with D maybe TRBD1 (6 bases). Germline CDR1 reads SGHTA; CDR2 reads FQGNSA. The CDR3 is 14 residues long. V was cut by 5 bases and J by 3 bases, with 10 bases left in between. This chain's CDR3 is CASSKQGPNEKLFF. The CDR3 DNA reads TGTGCCAGCAGCAAACAGGGTCCTAATGAAAAACTGTTTTTT. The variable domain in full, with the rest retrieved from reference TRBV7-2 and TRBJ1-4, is GAGVSQSPSNKVTEKGKDVELRCDPISGHTALYWYRQSLGQGLEFLIYFQGNSAPDKSGLPSDRFSAERTGGSVSTLTIQRTQQEDSAVYLCASSKQGPNEKLFFGSGTQLSVL.

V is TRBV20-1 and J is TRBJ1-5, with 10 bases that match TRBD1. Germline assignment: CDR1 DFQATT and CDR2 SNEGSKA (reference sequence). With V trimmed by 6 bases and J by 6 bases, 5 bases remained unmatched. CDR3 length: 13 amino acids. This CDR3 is CSAARQGAQPQHF. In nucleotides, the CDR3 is TGCAGTGCCGCCAGACAGGGGGCTCAGCCCCAGCATTTT.

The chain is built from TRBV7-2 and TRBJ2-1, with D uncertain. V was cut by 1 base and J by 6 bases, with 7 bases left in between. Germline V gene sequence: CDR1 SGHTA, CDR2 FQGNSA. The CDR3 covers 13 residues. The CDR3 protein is CASSLGPSNEQFF. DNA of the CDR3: TGTGCCAGCAGCTTAGGGCCTAGCAATGAGCAGTTCTTC.

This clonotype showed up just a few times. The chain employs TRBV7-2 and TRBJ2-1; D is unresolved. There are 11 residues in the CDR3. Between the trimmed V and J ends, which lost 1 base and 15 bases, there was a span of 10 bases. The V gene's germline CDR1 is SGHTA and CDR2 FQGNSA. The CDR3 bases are TGTGCCAGCAGCTTAGGAATCCTTCCGTTCTTC. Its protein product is CASSLGILPFF.

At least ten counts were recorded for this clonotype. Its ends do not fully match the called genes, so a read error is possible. CDR3 in DNA: TGCAGTGCTAGAGTACCAGGGTATGGTGTATGGTTC. This sequence encodes CSARVPGYGVWF. The chain has TRBV20-1 and TRBJ2-7, with D maybe TRBD1 (5 bases). Germline V CDR1 and CDR2: DFQATT, SNEGSKA (reference sequence). The CDR3 loop spans 12 amino acids.

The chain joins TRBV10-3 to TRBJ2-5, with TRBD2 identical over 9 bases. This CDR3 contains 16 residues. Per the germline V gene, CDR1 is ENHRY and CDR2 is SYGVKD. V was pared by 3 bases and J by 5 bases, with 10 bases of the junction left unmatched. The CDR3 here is CAISEVSGSFGETQYF. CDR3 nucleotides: TGTGCCATCAGTGAAGTTAGCGGGAGCTTTGGGGAGACCCAGTACTTC.

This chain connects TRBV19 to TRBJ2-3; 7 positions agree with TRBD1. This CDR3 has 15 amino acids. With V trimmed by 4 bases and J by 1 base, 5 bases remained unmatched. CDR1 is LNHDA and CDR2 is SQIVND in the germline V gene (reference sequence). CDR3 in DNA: TGTGCCAGTAGTAAGGGACAGTTGGGCACAGATACGCAGTATTTT. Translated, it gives CASSKGQLGTDTQYF.

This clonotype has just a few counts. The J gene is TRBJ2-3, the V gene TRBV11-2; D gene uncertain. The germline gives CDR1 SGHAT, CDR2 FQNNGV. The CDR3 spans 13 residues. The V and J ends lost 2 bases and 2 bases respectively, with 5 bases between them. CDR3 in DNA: TGTGCCAGCAGCTTAATCTTCACAGATACGCAGTATTTT. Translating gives CASSLIFTDTQYF.

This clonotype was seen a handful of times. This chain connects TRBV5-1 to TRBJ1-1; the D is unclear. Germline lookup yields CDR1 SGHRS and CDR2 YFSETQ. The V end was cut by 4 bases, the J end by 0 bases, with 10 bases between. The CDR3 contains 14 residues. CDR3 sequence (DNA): TGCGCCAGCAGCCGGGATGGGCTGAACACTGAAGCTTTCTTT. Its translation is CASSRDGLNTEAFF.

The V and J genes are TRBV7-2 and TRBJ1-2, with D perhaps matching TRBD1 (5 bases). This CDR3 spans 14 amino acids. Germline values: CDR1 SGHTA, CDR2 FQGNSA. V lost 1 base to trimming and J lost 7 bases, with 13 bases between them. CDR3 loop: CASSLGGTDGGYTF. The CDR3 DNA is TGTGCCAGCAGCTTAGGCGGGACCGACGGTGGCTACACCTTC. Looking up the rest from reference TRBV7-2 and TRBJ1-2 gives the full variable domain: GAGVSQSPSNKVTEKGKDVELRCDPISGHTALYWYRQSLGQGLEFLIYFQGNSAPDKSGLPSDRFSAERTGGSVSTLTIQRTQQEDSAVYLCASSLGGTDGGYTFGSGTRLTVV.

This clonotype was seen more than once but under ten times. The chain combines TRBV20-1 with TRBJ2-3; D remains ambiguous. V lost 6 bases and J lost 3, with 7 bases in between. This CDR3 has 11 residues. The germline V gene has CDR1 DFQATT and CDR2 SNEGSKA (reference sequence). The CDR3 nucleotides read TGCAGTGCCCAACTAACAGATACGCAGTATTTT. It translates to CSAQLTDTQYF.